A single sample gave rise to the 27 T cell receptor beta chains below, sequenced in a study of T cell changes during pregnancy in multiple sclerosis. Sequenced by immunoSEQ multiplex PCR; TCRdb stores in-frame clones only, minus some. The profile shows approximately 60,000 clones, approximately 90% of them singletons. The source material was peripheral blood, sampled in the second trimester of pregnancy. Source of these receptors: a female donor with multiple sclerosis, enrolled in a pregnancy study.

About this clone itself: Sequence at one end of the junction differs from germline and may be a read error. The chain recombines TRBV7-4 with TRBJ2-1; 8 nucleotides line up with TRBD2. The length of the CDR3 is 14 residues. The germline V gene encodes CDR1 SGHVT and CDR2 SQSDAQ. CDR3 loop: CHPTVRGLANEQFF. CDR3 in DNA: TGCCATCCGACTGTGAGAGGACTAGCCAATGAGCAGTTCTTC.

This chain uses TRBV28 with TRBJ2-7; D is uncertain. The V gene's germline CDR1 is MDHEN and CDR2 SYDVKM. Trimming shortened V by 3 bases and J by 6 bases, and 18 bases separated the two germline ends. The CDR3 runs 15 residues. CDR3 DNA sequence: TGTGCCAGCAGTTTCAGTATCGGGTATGTAGGCGAGCAGTACTTC. Its translation is CASSFSIGYVGEQYF.

The chain is built from TRBV5-4 and TRBJ2-7; perhaps TRBD1 as D (8 bases). CDR1 is SGHNT, CDR2 YYREEE, per germline (reference sequence). This CDR3 is built from 15 residues. Trimming removed 7 bases from V and 4 bases from J, with 21 bases in between. DNA for the CDR3: TGTGCCAGCTCACGGCAACAGGGGGAGGGTTACGAGCAGTACTTC. Translating it yields CASSRQQGEGYEQYF.

The rearrangement joins TRBV19 to TRBJ1-1; D perhaps matches TRBD1 (5 bases). Deletions cut 3 bases from V and 1 base from J, with 12 bases between. Germline V gene lookup returns CDR1 LNHDA and CDR2 SQIVND (reference sequence). This CDR3 contains 15 residues. CDR3 nucleotide sequence: TGTGCCAGTAGTATTTGGGGGGATTGGAACACTGAAGCTTTCTTT. Protein product: CASSIWGDWNTEAFF.

The chain couples TRBV10-3 to TRBJ1-4; D perhaps matches TRBD1 (6 bases). V lost 10 bases to trimming and J lost 2 bases, with 14 bases between them. Germline CDR1 is ENHRY and CDR2 is SYGVKD. This CDR3 is built from 14 residues. For the CDR3, the DNA is TGTGCCACCCAACAGGGAGAGACTAATGAAAAACTGTTTTTT. Encoded protein: CATQQGETNEKLFF.

The chain uses TRBV11-3 and TRBJ1-4; 8 bases line up with TRBD1. Germline V gives CDR1 SGHNT, CDR2 YENEEA. The length of the CDR3 is 15 residues. J lost 3 bases, V lost 4 bases, and 4 bases had no gene match. CDR3 bases: TGTGCCAGCAGCTCCGGGACAGGTCCTAATGAAAAACTGTTTTTT. The encoded protein is CASSSGTGPNEKLFF.

The chain has TRBV5-6 and TRBJ1-2; 9 bases fit TRBD1. Germline V gene lookup returns CDR1 SGHDT and CDR2 YYEEEE. This CDR3 has 14 amino acids. The V and J ends lost 1 base and 2 bases, in that order; junction bases with no gene match: 0. The CDR3 DNA reads TGTGCCAGCAGCTTGACAGGGGGCAACTATGGCTACACCTTC. This sequence encodes CASSLTGGNYGYTF.

The chain links TRBV2 to TRBJ2-5; D is unclear. The germline V and J ends were trimmed by 0 bases and 1 base, with 3 bases remaining between them. The CDR3 consists of 13 residues. CDR1 is SNHLY, CDR2 FYNNEI, per germline. This CDR3 is CASSEAAQETQYF. CDR3 DNA: TGTGCCAGCAGTGAAGCAGCCCAAGAGACCCAGTACTTC. The entire variable domain, with the rest obtained from reference TRBV2 and TRBJ2-5, is as follows: EPEVTQTPSHQVTQMGQEVILRCVPISNHLYFYWYRQILGQKVEFLVSFYNNEISEKSEIFDDQFSVERPDGSNFTLKIRSTKLEDSAMYFCASSEAAQETQYFGPGTRLLVL.

V usage is TRBV19 and J usage is TRBJ1-5; D not certain. This CDR3 has 14 residues. Germline lookup yields CDR1 LNHDA and CDR2 SQIVND (reference sequence). V lost 3 bases and J lost 6, with 12 bases in between. CDR3 DNA sequence: TGTGCCAGTAGTATCTCAGGATTCAGTCAGCCCCAGCATTTT. It is translated as CASSISGFSQPQHF. Using reference TRBV19 and TRBJ1-5 for the parts outside the CDR3, the full variable domain is DGGITQSPKYLFRKEGQNVTLSCEQNLNHDAMYWYRQDPGQGLRLIYYSQIVNDFQKGDIAEGYSVSREKKESFPLTVTSAQKNPTAFYLCASSISGFSQPQHFGDGTRLSIL.

This chain links TRBV7-2 with TRBJ1-1; TRBD1 agrees at 10 bases. The V gene end was trimmed by 5 bases and the J gene end by 5 bases; junction bases not matched to a gene: 8. CDR1 and CDR2 (germline): SGHTA, FQGNSA. The CDR3 length is 15 residues. The CDR3 reads CASSLRDRGRTEAFF. Written as DNA, the CDR3 is TGTGCCAGCAGCCTCCGGGACAGGGGCCGAACTGAAGCTTTCTTT.

J is TRBJ2-7 and V is TRBV14, with 12 positions matching TRBD1. Trimming cost V 1 base and J 6 bases; bases outside gene matches: 4. Germline V gene sequence: CDR1 SGHDN, CDR2 FVKESK. This CDR3 is 15 amino acids long. The CDR3 loop is CASSQVGQGAVEQYF. The CDR3, as DNA: TGTGCCAGCAGCCAAGTGGGACAGGGGGCGGTCGAGCAGTACTTC.

In this sample, this clone turned up a few times. The rearrangement links TRBV6-5 to TRBJ1-1; 9 nucleotides match TRBD1. Trimming removed 6 bases from V and 5 bases from J; junction bases left unmatched: 7. From germline, CDR1 is MNHEY and CDR2 SVGAGI. This CDR3 has 14 residues. CDR3 amino acids: CASRPGQGRTEAFF. The CDR3, as DNA: TGTGCCAGCAGGCCGGGACAGGGAAGGACTGAAGCTTTCTTT.

This chain links TRBV28 with TRBJ1-3, with D unclear. V lost 6 bases and J lost 4, with 4 bases in between. CDR3 length: 11 residues. Germline loops: CDR1 MDHEN, CDR2 SYDVKM. This chain's CDR3 is CASSFGNTIYF. The DNA for the CDR3 is TGTGCCAGCAGCTTCGGAAACACCATATATTTT.

The chain recombines TRBV2 with TRBJ2-3, with D hard to call. This CDR3 has 13 residues. From germline, CDR1 is SNHLY and CDR2 FYNNEI. V gave up 6 bases and J gave up 3 bases, with 10 bases separating them. DNA for the CDR3: TGTGCCAGCAGCGCGTCTTCTACAGATACGCAGTATTTT. This translates into CASSASSTDTQYF.

The rearrangement joins TRBV11-2 to TRBJ2-7; 9 nucleotides match TRBD2. J gave up 6 bases and V 5 bases, and 8 bases lay outside the gene matches. The CDR3 has 14 residues. CDR1 is SGHAT and CDR2 is FQNNGV in the germline V gene. CDR3 sequence: CASSLPGLAGEQYF. The CDR3 DNA reads as TGTGCCAGCAGCCTCCCGGGACTAGCCGGCGAGCAGTACTTC.

V is TRBV7-3 and J is TRBJ1-1, with TRBD1 as a possible D gene (5 bases). Germline V gene data show CDR1 as SGHTA and CDR2 as FQGTGA. This CDR3 is built from 13 residues. With 6 bases removed from V and 3 bases from J, the gap between germline ends came to 11 bases. CDR3 DNA sequence: TGTGCCAGCAGTCCGACAGACTACACTGAAGCTTTCTTT. Protein product: CASSPTDYTEAFF.

This clone has a single count. This chain uses TRBV10-1 with TRBJ2-3; a weak D match, TRBD1 (6 bases). The CDR3 consists of 15 residues. Trimming removed 0 bases at V and 2 bases at J, with 9 bases between. Germline V CDR1 and CDR2: WNHNN, SYGVQD (reference sequence). The CDR3 region is CASSESDRPTDTQYF. CDR3 DNA sequence: TGCGCCAGCAGTGAGTCAGACAGGCCCACAGATACGCAGTATTTT.

The chain is built from TRBV20-1 and TRBJ1-1; a weak D match, TRBD1 (5 bases). Looked up from germline, CDR1 is DFQATT and CDR2 is SNEGSKA (reference sequence). This CDR3 spans 10 amino acids. The V end was cut by 5 bases, the J end by 11 bases, with 12 bases between. The chain's CDR3 is CSAAAEGAFF. The DNA of the CDR3 is TGCAGTGCTGCCGCGGAGGGGGCTTTCTTT.

This clone is a singleton in its sample. The rearrangement links TRBV5-4 to TRBJ1-2; TRBD1 aligns across 8 bases. V dropped 4 bases and J dropped 8; count of bases not matched to a gene: 13. The CDR3 spans 15 residues. CDR1 is SGHNT and CDR2 is YYREEE in the germline V gene (reference sequence). The CDR3 loop is CASSRTKGQEYGYTF. In DNA form, the CDR3 reads TGTGCCAGCAGCCGTACAAAGGGACAGGAATACGGCTACACCTTC.

The gene calls are TRBV5-5 and TRBJ2-1; D possibly corresponds to TRBD1 (6 bases). The CDR3 totals 14 residues. CDR1 and CDR2 from the germline V gene are SGHKS and YYEKEE (reference sequence). Trimming removed 4 bases from V and 6 bases from J, with 14 bases in between. The CDR3 coding sequence is TGTGCCAGCAGCCGCAGGACAGACGGCAATGAGCAGTTCTTC. As protein: CASSRRTDGNEQFF.

This rearrangement joins TRBV6-5 to TRBJ1-2; D is unresolved. This CDR3 spans 15 amino acids. Germline values: CDR1 MNHEY, CDR2 SVGAGI. V was clipped by 7 bases and J by 0 bases, with 15 bases between them. The CDR3 sequence is CASTTLNLANYGYTF. In nucleotides, the CDR3 is TGTGCCAGCACGACACTGAATTTAGCTAACTATGGCTACACCTTC.

As DNA, the CDR3 is TGCGCCAGCAGCTTGGAGTTGACAGTGGAAAGTGGCTACACCTTC. Protein product: CASSLELTVESGYTF. This chain links TRBV5-1 with TRBJ1-2; D perhaps matches TRBD1 (5 bases). Germline CDR1 reads SGHRS; CDR2 reads YFSETQ. Trimming left V 0 bases short and J 7 bases short, with 16 bases between. The CDR3 has 15 residues.

The chain uses TRBV2 and TRBJ2-1; a weak D match, TRBD2 (5 bases). The CDR3 runs 14 residues. Trimming stripped 6 bases from V and 4 bases from J, with 13 bases between. Germline CDR1 SNHLY, CDR2 FYNNEI. CDR3 DNA sequence: TGTGCCAGCAGCTCTTTTCGGGGATACAATGAGCAGTTCTTC. Translating gives CASSSFRGYNEQFF.

The sample holds a few counts of this clone. J is TRBJ1-1 and V is TRBV6-5; TRBD1 aligns across 10 bases. Germline assignment: CDR1 MNHEY and CDR2 SVGAGI. This CDR3 has 15 residues. Trimming removed 5 bases from V and 4 bases from J; junction bases left unmatched: 7. CDR3 protein: CASSPGTGVGTEAFF. CDR3 DNA sequence: TGTGCCAGCAGTCCCGGGACAGGGGTGGGCACTGAAGCTTTCTTT.

The J gene is TRBJ1-2, the V gene TRBV6-5, with a weak D call TRBD1 (5 bases). V shed 5 bases and J shed 7 bases, with 17 bases lying between them. Looked up from germline, CDR1 is MNHEY and CDR2 is SVGAGI. The CDR3 contains 14 residues. CDR3 amino acids: CASSPGHSLGGYTF. For the CDR3, the DNA is TGTGCCAGCAGTCCCGGACACTCTTTGGGTGGCTACACCTTC.

The V gene is TRBV9, the J gene TRBJ1-1; tentatively, D is TRBD1 (6 bases). V lost 4 bases and J 4 bases, leaving 11 bases between the germline ends. Germline CDR1 and CDR2: SGDLS and YYNGEE. The CDR3 consists of 13 residues. This chain's CDR3 is CASSSRQATEAFF. For the CDR3, the DNA is TGTGCCAGCAGCTCAAGACAGGCCACTGAAGCTTTCTTT.

The chain uses TRBV5-1 and TRBJ1-1; perhaps TRBD1 as D (5 bases). The CDR3 covers 14 residues. Germline assignment: CDR1 SGHRS and CDR2 YFSETQ. V dropped 4 bases and J dropped 1 base, with 11 bases sitting between them. The CDR3 DNA follows: TGCGCCAGCAGCGAGGACATAAGGAACACTGAAGCTTTCTTT. It specifies CASSEDIRNTEAFF.